Given below is one TCR beta chain in context. Its antigen is unidentified. The sample comes from a study of a mutant IDH1 vaccine in newly diagnosed glioma. Study-wide context: Beginning 4-6 weeks after radiotherapy alone, or with temozolomide cycles, vaccination took place. Pretreatment consisted of radiotherapy, temozolomide, or both, with most receiving both. Study-wide points: Top-clonotype changes in peripheral T cells seemed unrelated to pseudoprogression. A vaccine-induced immune response developed in 93.3% of the patients.

The sample's time point: week 23, last vaccination. Mutant IDH1 20-mer peptide, at 300 ug, made up each vaccine dose, with topical imiquimod. Clones were read by immunoSEQ multiplex PCR, and TCRdb kept only the in-frame ones, dropping some. The sample lists 25,000 to 35,000 clones, approximately 80% occurring once. Germline lookup yields CDR1 SGHNT and CDR2 YENEEA. V was shortened by 0 bases and J by 0 bases, with 3 bases between the two germline ends. CDR3 size: 13 residues. The sample here was PBMCs, taken from a glioma patient whose treatment included an IDH1 peptide vaccine. The genes are TRBV11-3 and TRBJ2-7; D not certain. The clonotype comes from a woman aged 18-30 years with glioma. DNA of the CDR3: TGTGCCAGCAGCTTAGACAGCTCCTACGAGCAGTACTTC. It encodes CASSLDSSYEQYF.